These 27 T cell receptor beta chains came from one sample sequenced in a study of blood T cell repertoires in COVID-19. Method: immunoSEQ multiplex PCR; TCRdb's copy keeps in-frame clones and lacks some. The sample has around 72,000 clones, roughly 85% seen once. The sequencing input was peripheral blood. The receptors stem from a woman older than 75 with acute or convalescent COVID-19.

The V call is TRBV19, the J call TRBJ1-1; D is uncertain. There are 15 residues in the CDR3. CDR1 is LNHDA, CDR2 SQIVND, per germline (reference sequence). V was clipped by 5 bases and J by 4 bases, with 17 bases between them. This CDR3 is CASSLYGGSGTEAFF. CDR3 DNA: TGTGCCAGTAGTCTGTACGGCGGTTCGGGCACTGAAGCTTTCTTT.

The CDR3: CASSWRTGERNEKLFF. The CDR3 nucleotides are TGCGCCAGCAGCTGGCGGACAGGGGAGCGGAATGAAAAACTGTTTTTT. The chain combines TRBV5-1 with TRBJ1-4; 9 nucleotides match TRBD1. The CDR3 contains 16 residues. Losses at the gene ends were 3 bases for V and 5 bases for J; bases not matched to a gene: 8. In germline, CDR1 is SGHRS, CDR2 YFSETQ.

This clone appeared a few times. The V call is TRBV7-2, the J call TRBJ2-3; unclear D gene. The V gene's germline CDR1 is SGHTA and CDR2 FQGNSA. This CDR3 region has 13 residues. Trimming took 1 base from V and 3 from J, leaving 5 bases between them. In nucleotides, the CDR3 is TGTGCCAGCAGCTTAGTCAGGACAGATACGCAGTATTTT. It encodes CASSLVRTDTQYF.

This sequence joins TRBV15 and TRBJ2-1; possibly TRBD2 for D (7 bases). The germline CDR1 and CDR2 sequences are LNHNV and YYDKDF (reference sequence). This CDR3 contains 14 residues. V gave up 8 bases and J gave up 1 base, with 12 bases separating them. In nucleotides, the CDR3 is TGTGCCACCTCGGAGGGGGGGTCCTACAATGAGCAGTTCTTC. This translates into CATSEGGSYNEQFF.

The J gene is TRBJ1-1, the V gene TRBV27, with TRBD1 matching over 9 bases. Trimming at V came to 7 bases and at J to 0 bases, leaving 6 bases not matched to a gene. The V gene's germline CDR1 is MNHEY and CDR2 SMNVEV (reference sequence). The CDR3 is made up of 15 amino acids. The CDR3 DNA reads TGTGCCAGCAAACTAACAGGGGGCCTGAACACTGAAGCTTTCTTT. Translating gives CASKLTGGLNTEAFF.

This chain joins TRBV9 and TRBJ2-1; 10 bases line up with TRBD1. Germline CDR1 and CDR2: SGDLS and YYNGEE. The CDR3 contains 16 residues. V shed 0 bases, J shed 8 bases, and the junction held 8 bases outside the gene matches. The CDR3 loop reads CASSVVADRGPHEQFF. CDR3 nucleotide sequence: TGTGCCAGCAGCGTAGTTGCCGACAGGGGGCCGCATGAGCAGTTCTTC.

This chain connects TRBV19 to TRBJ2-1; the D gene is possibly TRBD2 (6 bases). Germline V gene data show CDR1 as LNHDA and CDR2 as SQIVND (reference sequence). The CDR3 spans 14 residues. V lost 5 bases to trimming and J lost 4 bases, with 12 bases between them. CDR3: CASSLGSIYNEQFF. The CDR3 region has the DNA TGTGCCAGTAGTCTCGGGAGCATATACAATGAGCAGTTCTTC.

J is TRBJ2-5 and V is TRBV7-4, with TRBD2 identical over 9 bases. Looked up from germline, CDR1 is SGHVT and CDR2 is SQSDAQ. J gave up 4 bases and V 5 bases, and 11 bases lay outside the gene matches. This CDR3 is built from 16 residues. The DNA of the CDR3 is TGTGCCAGCAGCCCTCCAGCGGGGGGCCCTCCAGAGACCCAGTACTTC. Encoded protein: CASSPPAGGPPETQYF. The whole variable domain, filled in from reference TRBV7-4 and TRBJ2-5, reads GAGVSQSPRYKVAKRGRDVALRCDSISGHVTLYWYRQTLGQGSEVLTYSQSDAQRDKSGRPSGRFSAERPERSVSTLKIQRTEQGDSAVYLCASSPPAGGPPETQYFGPGTRLLVL.

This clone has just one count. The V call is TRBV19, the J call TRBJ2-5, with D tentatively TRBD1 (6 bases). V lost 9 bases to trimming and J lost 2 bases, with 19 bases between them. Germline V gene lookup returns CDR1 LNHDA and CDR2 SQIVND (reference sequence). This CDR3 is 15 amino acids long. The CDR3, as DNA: TGTGCCAGCGATCAATCGGGGACAAGGCAAGAGACCCAGTACTTC. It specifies CASDQSGTRQETQYF.

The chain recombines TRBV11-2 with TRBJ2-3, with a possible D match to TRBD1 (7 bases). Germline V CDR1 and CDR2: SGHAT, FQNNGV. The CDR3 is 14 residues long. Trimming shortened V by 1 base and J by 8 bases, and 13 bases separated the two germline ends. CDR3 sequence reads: CASSLGTEGATQYF. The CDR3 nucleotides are TGTGCCAGCAGCTTAGGAACGGAGGGGGCTACGCAGTATTTT.

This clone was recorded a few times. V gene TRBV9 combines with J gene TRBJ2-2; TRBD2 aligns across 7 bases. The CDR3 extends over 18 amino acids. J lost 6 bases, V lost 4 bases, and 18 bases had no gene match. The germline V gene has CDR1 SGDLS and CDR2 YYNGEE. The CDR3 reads CASSPLSIGGVSPGELFF. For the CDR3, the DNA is TGTGCCAGCAGCCCCCTATCTATTGGGGGGGTAAGTCCCGGGGAGCTGTTTTTT.

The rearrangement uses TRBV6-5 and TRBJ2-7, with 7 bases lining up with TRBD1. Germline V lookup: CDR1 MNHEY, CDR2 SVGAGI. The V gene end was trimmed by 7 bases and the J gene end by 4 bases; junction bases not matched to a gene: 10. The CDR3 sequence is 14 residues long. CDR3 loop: CASTEPGQRYEQYF. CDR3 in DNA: TGTGCCAGCACAGAACCGGGACAGCGGTACGAGCAGTACTTC.

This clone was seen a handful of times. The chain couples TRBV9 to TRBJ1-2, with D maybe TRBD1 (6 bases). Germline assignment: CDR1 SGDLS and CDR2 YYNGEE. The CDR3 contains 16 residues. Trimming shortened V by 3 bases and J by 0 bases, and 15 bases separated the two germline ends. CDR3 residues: CASSARGGVANYGYTF. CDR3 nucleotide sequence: TGTGCCAGCAGCGCAAGGGGGGGAGTAGCTAACTATGGCTACACCTTC.

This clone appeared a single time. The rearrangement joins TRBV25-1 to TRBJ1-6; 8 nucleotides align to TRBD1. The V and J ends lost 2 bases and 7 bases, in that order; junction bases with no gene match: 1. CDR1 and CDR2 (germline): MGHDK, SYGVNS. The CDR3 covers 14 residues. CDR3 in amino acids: CASSEQGANSPLHF. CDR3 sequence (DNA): TGTGCCAGCAGTGAACAGGGGGCGAATTCACCCCTCCACTTT.

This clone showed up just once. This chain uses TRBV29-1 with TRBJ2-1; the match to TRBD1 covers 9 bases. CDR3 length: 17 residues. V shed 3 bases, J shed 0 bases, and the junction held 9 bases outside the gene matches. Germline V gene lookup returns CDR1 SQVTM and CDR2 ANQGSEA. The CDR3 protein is CSVEGDRQGDSYNEQFF. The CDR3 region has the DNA TGCAGCGTTGAGGGGGACCGACAGGGGGACTCCTACAATGAGCAGTTCTTC.

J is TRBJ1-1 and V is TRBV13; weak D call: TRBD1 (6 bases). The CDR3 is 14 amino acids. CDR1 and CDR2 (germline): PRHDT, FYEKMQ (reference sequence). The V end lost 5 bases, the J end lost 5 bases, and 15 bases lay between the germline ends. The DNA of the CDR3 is TGTGCCAGCAGCCTCCTGACAGGCGGGACTGAAGCTTTCTTT. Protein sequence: CASSLLTGGTEAFF.

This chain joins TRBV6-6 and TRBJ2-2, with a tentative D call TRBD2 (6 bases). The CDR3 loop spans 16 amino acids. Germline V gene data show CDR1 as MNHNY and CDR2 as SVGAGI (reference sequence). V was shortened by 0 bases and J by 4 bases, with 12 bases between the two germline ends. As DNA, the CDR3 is TGTGCCAGCAGTTACTCCCACGGGAGAGGCACCGGGGAGCTGTTTTTT. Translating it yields CASSYSHGRGTGELFF.

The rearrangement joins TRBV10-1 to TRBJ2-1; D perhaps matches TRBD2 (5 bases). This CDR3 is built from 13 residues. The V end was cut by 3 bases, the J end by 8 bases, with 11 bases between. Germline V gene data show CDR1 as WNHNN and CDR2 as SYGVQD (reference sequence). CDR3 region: CASSEGFGDEQFF. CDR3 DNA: TGCGCCAGCAGTGAAGGGTTCGGGGATGAGCAGTTCTTC.

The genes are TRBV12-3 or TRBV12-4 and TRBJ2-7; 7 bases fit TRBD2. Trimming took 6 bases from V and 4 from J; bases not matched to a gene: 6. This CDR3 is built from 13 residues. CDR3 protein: CASRASGFYEQYF. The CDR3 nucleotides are TGTGCCAGCAGGGCTAGCGGATTTTACGAGCAGTACTTC.

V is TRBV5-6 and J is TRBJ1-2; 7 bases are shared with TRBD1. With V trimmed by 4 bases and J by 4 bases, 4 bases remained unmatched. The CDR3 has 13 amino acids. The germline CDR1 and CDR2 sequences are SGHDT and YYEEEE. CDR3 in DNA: TGTGCCAGCAGCCGGGGACAGCCCTATGGCTACACCTTC. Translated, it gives CASSRGQPYGYTF.

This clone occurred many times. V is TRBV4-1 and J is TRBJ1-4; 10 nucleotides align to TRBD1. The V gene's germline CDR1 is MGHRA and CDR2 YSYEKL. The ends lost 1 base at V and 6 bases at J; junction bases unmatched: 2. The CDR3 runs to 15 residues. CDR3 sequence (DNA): TGCGCCAGCAGCCAAGTTGGGACAGGGGATGAAAAACTGTTTTTT. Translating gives CASSQVGTGDEKLFF.

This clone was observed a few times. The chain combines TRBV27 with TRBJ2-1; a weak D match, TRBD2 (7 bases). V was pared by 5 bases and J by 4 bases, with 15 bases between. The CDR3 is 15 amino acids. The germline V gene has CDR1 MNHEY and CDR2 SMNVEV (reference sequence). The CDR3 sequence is CASSRGAGAYNEQFF. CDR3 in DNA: TGTGCCAGCAGTCGAGGCGCGGGGGCTTACAATGAGCAGTTCTTC.

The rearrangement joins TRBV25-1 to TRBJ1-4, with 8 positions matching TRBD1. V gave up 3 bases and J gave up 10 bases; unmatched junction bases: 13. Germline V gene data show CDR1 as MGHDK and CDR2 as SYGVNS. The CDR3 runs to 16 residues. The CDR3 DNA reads TGTGCCAGCAGTGAGTCGGGACAGGTCCTCGGGGGAAAACTGTTTTTT. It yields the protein CASSESGQVLGGKLFF.

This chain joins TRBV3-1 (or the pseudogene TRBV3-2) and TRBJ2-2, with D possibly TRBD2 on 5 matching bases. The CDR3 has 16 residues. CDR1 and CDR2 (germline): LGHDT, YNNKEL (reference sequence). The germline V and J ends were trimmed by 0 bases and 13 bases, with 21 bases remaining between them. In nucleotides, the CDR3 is TGTGCCAGCAGCCAAGATACGGGTAGCATACCGGGGAGGCTGTTTTTT. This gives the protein CASSQDTGSIPGRLFF.

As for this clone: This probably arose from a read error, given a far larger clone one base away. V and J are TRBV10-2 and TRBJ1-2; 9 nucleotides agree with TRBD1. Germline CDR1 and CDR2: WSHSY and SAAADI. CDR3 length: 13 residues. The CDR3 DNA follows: TGCGCCTGCAGCTTCGACAGGGGGGATGGCTACACCTTC. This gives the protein CACSFDRGDGYTF.

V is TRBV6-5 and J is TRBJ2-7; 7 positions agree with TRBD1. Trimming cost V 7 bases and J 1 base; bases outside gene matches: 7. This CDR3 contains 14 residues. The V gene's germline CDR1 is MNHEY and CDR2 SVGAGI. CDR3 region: CASTGQVLSYEQYF. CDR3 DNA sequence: TGTGCCAGCACCGGACAGGTGCTGTCCTACGAGCAGTACTTC.

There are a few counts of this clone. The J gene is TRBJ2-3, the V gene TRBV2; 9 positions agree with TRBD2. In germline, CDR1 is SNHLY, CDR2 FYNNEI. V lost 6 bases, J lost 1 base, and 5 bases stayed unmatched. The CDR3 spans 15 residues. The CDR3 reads CASSDSGGRTDTQYF. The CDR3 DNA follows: TGTGCCAGCAGCGATAGCGGGGGCCGCACAGATACGCAGTATTTT.